This TCR beta chain emerged from a study of shared clonotypes between healthy human individuals. Study information: Used for every donor were three CD4 naive, three CD4 memory, two CD8 naive and one CD8 memory plate.

At a deep level, the assay was run. Replicate PCRs run on sorted subsets employed around 200 ng DNA, around 31,000 T cell genomes. Repertoires were generated with immunoSEQ multiplex PCR, while TCRdb's copy carries only in-frame clones and drops some. The top ten hold approximately 0.5% of the sample, which has over a million clones, around 78% seen once. The sequence derives from a man younger than 30 in good health. Some clones in this sample may be carry-over from other donors' samples. Material: memory CD4+ T cells from PBMCs. Documented subset: CD45RA-negative fraction.

CDR3 DNA sequence: TGCGCCAGCAGCTTGGGACTAGCGGGAGGGGCGAACGTCTACGAGCAGTACTTC. Its protein is CASSLGLAGGANVYEQYF. This rearrangement joins TRBV5-1 to TRBJ2-7; 14 nucleotides agree with TRBD2. The trim removed 0 bases at V and 3 bases at J, leaving 8 bases unmatched. The CDR3 sequence is 18 residues long. From germline, CDR1 is SGHRS and CDR2 YFSETQ.